Below, 9 T cell receptor beta chains from the same sample are listed, as sequenced in a study of blood T cell repertoires in COVID-19. Libraries were prepared by immunoSEQ multiplex PCR; TCRdb keeps only in-frame clonotypes and omits some of them. The table shows more than 300,000 clones, with about 90% occurring only once. The sequencing input was peripheral blood. These receptors came from a woman aged 30 to 39 with COVID-19, enrolled during active disease.

The rearrangement joins TRBV2 to TRBJ2-2; D might be TRBD1 (5 bases). The CDR3 sequence is 14 residues long. V shed 5 bases and J shed 1 base, with 8 bases lying between them. In germline, CDR1 is SNHLY, CDR2 FYNNEI. The CDR3 bases are TGTGCCAGCAGTCCGACAGAGAACACCGGGGAGCTGTTTTTT. The encoded protein is CASSPTENTGELFF.

The rearrangement links TRBV27 to TRBJ2-7, with D perhaps TRBD1 (5 bases). Germline CDR1 MNHEY, CDR2 SMNVEV (reference sequence). The CDR3 consists of 13 residues. Trimming left V 6 bases short and J 7 bases short, with 16 bases between. CDR3: CASRGVRSGEQYF. The CDR3 region has the DNA TGTGCCAGCAGAGGAGTCCGCTCAGGGGAGCAGTACTTC.

The genes are TRBV30 and TRBJ1-6, with D uncertain. V was shortened by 5 bases and J by 9 bases, with 17 bases between the two germline ends. The CDR3 is 14 residues long. Germline V gene lookup returns CDR1 GTSNPN and CDR2 SVGIG (reference sequence). The CDR3, as DNA: TGTGCCTGGGGCTACCCCTCTAATGGTTCACCCCTCCACTTT. This codes for CAWGYPSNGSPLHF. The full variable domain, its missing parts supplied by reference TRBV30 and TRBJ1-6, is SQTIHQWPATLVQPVGSPLSLECTVEGTSNPNLYWYRQAAGRGLQLLFYSVGIGQISSEVPQNLSASRPQDRQFILSSKKLLLSDSGFYLCAWGYPSNGSPLHFGNGTRLTVT.

This chain links TRBV29-1 with TRBJ2-7, with 9 bases matching TRBD1. Germline V gene lookup returns CDR1 SQVTM and CDR2 ANQGSEA. The CDR3 runs to 13 residues. V shed 5 bases and J 5 bases; nucleotides not matched to a gene: 7. CDR3 sequence reads: CSVPLTGGNEQYF. The CDR3 nucleotides read TGCAGCGTTCCTCTGACAGGGGGGAACGAGCAGTACTTC.

The V and J genes are TRBV5-1 and TRBJ2-1; the D gene is possibly TRBD1 (5 bases). Per germline, CDR1 SGHRS and CDR2 YFSETQ. Trimming removed 2 bases at V and 7 bases at J, with 16 bases between. This CDR3 is 15 amino acids long. In DNA, the CDR3 is TGCGCCAGCAGCTTTTCTGGGCAGGGCCTAAATGAGCAGTTCTTC. This codes for CASSFSGQGLNEQFF.

A remark on this clone: The sample holds other DNA sequences that translate to the same CDR3. The chain carries TRBV5-1 and TRBJ2-7, with no clear D. Trimming left V 0 bases short and J 0 bases short, with 7 bases between. Germline V gene sequence: CDR1 SGHRS, CDR2 YFSETQ. This CDR3 contains 14 residues. This CDR3 reads CASSLGDSSYEQYF. The CDR3 DNA follows: TGCGCCAGCAGCTTGGGCGATAGCTCCTACGAGCAGTACTTC.

The chain combines TRBV28 with TRBJ1-1, with D tentatively TRBD1 (5 bases). V was clipped by 3 bases and J by 6 bases, with 17 bases between them. Germline V CDR1 and CDR2: MDHEN, SYDVKM. The CDR3 is 15 residues long. This CDR3 reads CASSFLMGGKAEAFF. In DNA, the CDR3 is TGTGCCAGCAGTTTTTTGATGGGGGGAAAGGCTGAAGCTTTCTTT.

The V call is TRBV19, the J call TRBJ2-1; 7 nucleotides line up with TRBD1. Germline trimming cut 5 bases from V and 1 base from J; bases unmatched to any gene: 8. The CDR3 sequence is 16 residues long. Germline V gives CDR1 LNHDA, CDR2 SQIVND (reference sequence). The CDR3 region is CASSPRGTASYNEQFF. The DNA of the CDR3 is TGTGCCAGTAGTCCACGTGGGACAGCTTCCTACAATGAGCAGTTCTTC. Full variable domain (outside the CDR3, taken from reference TRBV19 and TRBJ2-1): DGGITQSPKYLFRKEGQNVTLSCEQNLNHDAMYWYRQDPGQGLRLIYYSQIVNDFQKGDIAEGYSVSREKKESFPLTVTSAQKNPTAFYLCASSPRGTASYNEQFFGPGTRLTVL.

This chain uses TRBV7-2 with TRBJ2-2; 9 nucleotides agree with TRBD2. The germline CDR1 and CDR2 sequences are SGHTA and FQGNSA. CDR3 length: 15 residues. Trimming at V came to 6 bases and at J to 3 bases, leaving 5 bases not matched to a gene. The DNA for the CDR3 is TGTGCCAGCAGGAGAAGCGGGAGGTACACCGGGGAGCTGTTTTTT. It is translated as CASRRSGRYTGELFF. The full variable domain, completed using reference TRBV7-2 and TRBJ2-2, is GAGVSQSPSNKVTEKGKDVELRCDPISGHTALYWYRQSLGQGLEFLIYFQGNSAPDKSGLPSDRFSAERTGGSVSTLTIQRTQQEDSAVYLCASRRSGRYTGELFFGEGSRLTVL.